This TCR beta chain appears in the sequencing data of a study of blood T cell repertoires in COVID-19. Whole-study context: Acute and convalescent COVID-19 samples came from the United States, Italy and Spain. The cDNA or gDNA used as material had been derived from T cells, B-cell-depleted T cells, or PBMCs.

Patients in Seattle were enrolled during active infection, then followed longitudinally. In the original analysis: It was from reference gene primer amplification that nucleated cell counts were estimated. Assay: immunoSEQ multiplex PCR; the TCRdb copy retains only in-frame clones and omits some. D and trimming come from the DNA, and the V and J calls and clone size come from that table. The sample gives about 150,000 clones, roughly 84% of which show up once; 6.9% is in the top ten. Sequencing was carried out using peripheral blood. The sequence derives from a man older than 75 with COVID-19, enrolled during active disease.

The CDR3 DNA reads TGTGCCAGCAGCTCAACTGACAGGGGGCTCGAGACCCAGTACTTC. Translating gives CASSSTDRGLETQYF. The V and J genes are TRBV7-9 and TRBJ2-5, with TRBD1 matching over 10 bases. Germline V lookup: CDR1 SEHNR, CDR2 FQNEAQ (reference sequence). The V gene end was trimmed by 4 bases and the J gene end by 5 bases; junction bases not matched to a gene: 7. This CDR3 is 15 amino acids long.